This T cell receptor beta chain was found in a study of T-cell reconstitution after alpha-beta-depleted transplantation in children. The study's findings and limits: Certain patients had high TCRbeta diversity at day 60, and it came from recipient T cells and thymic progenitors that survived. By one year post-transplant, T-cell counts and diversity largely arose from T cells that were newly produced. Reportedly, roughly two months post-transplant, alpha-beta T cells arose from several hundred expanded graft clones.

A TCRbeta library incorporating unique molecular identifiers was prepared. TCRdb fed the PCR reads into MiXCR, producing one record per CDR3 protein. The data contain nearly 250,000 distinct CDR3 sequences, 6.5% to 9% of them singletons. This CDR3 has 17 amino acids. The germline V gene has CDR1 LGHDT and CDR2 YNNKEL (reference sequence). With 1 base clipped from V and 5 bases from J, the junction kept 5 bases outside the gene matches. A note on this clonotype: Its target is not known.

The chain uses TRBV3-1 and TRBJ2-2, with 12 bases matching TRBD1. This sequence was found in a male patient between 10 and 17 years old who had a stem cell transplant for acute lymphoblastic leukemia, so the T cells may come from the graft donor. Sequencing was performed on PBMCs, mostly from graft donor cells, taken 180 days after TCRalphabeta/CD19-depleted stem cell transplant. The CDR3 bases are TGTGCCAGCAGCCAAGTGGGGGACAGGGGGCGGACCGGGGAGCTGTTTTTT. Its protein product is CASSQVGDRGRTGELFF.